The next 30 T cell receptor beta chains were all read from a single sample in a study of spatial heterogeneity in lung cancer. TCRdb redid the calling of the 5' RACE reads with MiXCR, one entry per CDR3 protein. The sample consists of around 89,000 distinct CDR3 sequences, roughly 12% of them appearing once. Time point in this sample: sample taken at primary tumor resection. Whole RNA was taken from tumor, nontumor lung or frozen PBMC; it was then sequenced unsorted. Here the sequenced sample was PBMCs, taken at surgery. Receptors were obtained from a male donor with early-stage non-small cell lung cancer.

This clonotype was picked up a small number of times. This sequence joins TRBV7-2 and TRBJ1-2, with D uncertain. Trimming left V 1 base short and J 1 base short, with 7 bases between. Germline-derived CDR1 and CDR2 are SGHTA and FQGNSA. This CDR3 region has 14 residues. The CDR3 nucleotides are TGTGCCAGCAGCTTAGTACAGAATAACTATGGCTACACCTTC. This translates into CASSLVQNNYGYTF.

This clonotype appeared a few times. The CDR3 reads CSARDAGILQETQYF. As DNA, the CDR3 is TGCAGTGCTAGAGATGCGGGGATACTCCAAGAGACCCAGTACTTC. This chain joins TRBV20-1 and TRBJ2-5, with D possibly being TRBD2 (6 bases). Looked up from germline, CDR1 is DFQATT and CDR2 is SNEGSKA (reference sequence). There are 15 residues in the CDR3. Trimming took 0 bases from V and 1 from J, leaving 12 bases between them.

In its sample, this clonotype is medium-sized. The chain recombines TRBV10-3 with TRBJ2-1, with 9 bases fitting TRBD2. Losses at the gene ends were 0 bases for V and 5 bases for J; bases not matched to a gene: 8. This CDR3 spans 17 amino acids. Germline V gene sequence: CDR1 ENHRY, CDR2 SYGVKD. CDR3: CAISESKASGDHNEQFF. DNA for the CDR3: TGTGCCATCAGTGAGTCGAAGGCTAGCGGGGACCACAATGAGCAGTTCTTC.

This chain joins TRBV30 and TRBJ2-1; a possible D gene is TRBD2 (6 bases). V was trimmed by 3 bases and J by 4 bases, leaving 13 bases between them. CDR1 is GTSNPN, CDR2 SVGIG, per germline (reference sequence). CDR3 size: 14 residues. CDR3 sequence (DNA): TGTGCCTGGAGAACCGGGACTCAGTACAATGAGCAGTTCTTC. Translated: CAWRTGTQYNEQFF. Variable domain in full (rest from reference TRBV30 and TRBJ2-1): SQTIHQWPATLVQPVGSPLSLECTVEGTSNPNLYWYRQAAGRGLQLLFYSVGIGQISSEVPQNLSASRPQDRQFILSSKKLLLSDSGFYLCAWRTGTQYNEQFFGPGTRLTVL.

This clonotype was picked up a small number of times. V usage is TRBV28 and J usage is TRBJ1-6, with 8 bases that match TRBD1. With V trimmed by 5 bases and J by 7 bases, 19 bases remained unmatched. CDR3 length equals 19 residues. Germline CDR1 reads MDHEN; CDR2 reads SYDVKM. The CDR3, as DNA: TGTGCCAGCAGTACCACCCCCGGGAGACAGGGGCCAAACAATTCACCCCTCCACTTT. This codes for CASSTTPGRQGPNNSPLHF. The full variable domain, its missing parts supplied by reference TRBV28 and TRBJ1-6, is DVKVTQSSRYLVKRTGEKVFLECVQDMDHENMFWYRQDPGLGLRLIYFSYDVKMKEKGDIPEGYSVSREKKERFSLILESASTNQTSMYLCASSTTPGRQGPNNSPLHFGNGTRLTVT.

The chain is built from TRBV2 and TRBJ2-1; 8 nucleotides line up with TRBD2. The CDR3 totals 16 residues. The V and J ends lost 3 bases and 5 bases, in that order; junction bases with no gene match: 9. Germline V CDR1 and CDR2: SNHLY, FYNNEI. The CDR3 protein is CASSDSGGPADNEQFF. The CDR3, as DNA: TGTGCCAGCAGTGATTCGGGAGGGCCGGCGGACAATGAGCAGTTCTTC.

This clonotype appeared a few times. The chain joins TRBV19 to TRBJ2-7; D is perhaps TRBD1 (6 bases). The V gene's germline CDR1 is LNHDA and CDR2 SQIVND (reference sequence). Trimming stripped 4 bases from V and 3 bases from J, with 13 bases between. This CDR3 region has 14 residues. DNA for the CDR3: TGTGCCAGTAGTACCCGAGGACAGTTCTACGAGCAGTACTTC. Its protein product is CASSTRGQFYEQYF.

This clonotype was counted only a few times. The chain links TRBV9 to TRBJ2-3; 10 bases map to TRBD2. Trimming took 1 base from V and 3 from J; bases not matched to a gene: 5. The length of the CDR3 is 16 residues. Germline V CDR1 and CDR2: SGDLS, YYNGEE. The CDR3 here is CASSVRASGGTDTQYF. The CDR3 coding sequence is TGTGCCAGCAGCGTAAGGGCTAGCGGGGGTACAGATACGCAGTATTTT.

This clonotype has a count of ten or more. The chain has TRBV12-3 or TRBV12-4 and TRBJ2-5; D call uncertain. The V end lost 6 bases, the J end lost 5 bases, and 13 bases lay between the germline ends. The CDR3 runs 13 residues. DNA for the CDR3: TGTGCCAGCAGCCCCCATTACCTGGAGACCCAGTACTTC. It specifies CASSPHYLETQYF.

This clonotype was found a few times. The chain uses TRBV19 and TRBJ2-2; 8 positions agree with TRBD1. With 5 bases clipped from V and 6 bases from J, the junction kept 11 bases outside the gene matches. CDR3 length equals 16 residues. Germline values: CDR1 LNHDA, CDR2 SQIVND (reference sequence). In DNA, the CDR3 is TGTGCCAGTAGTTCTCGGACAGGGTTAATTCCCGGGGAGCTGTTTTTT. It yields the protein CASSSRTGLIPGELFF.

The rearrangement uses TRBV9 and TRBJ2-7; 8 bases map to TRBD2. Unmatched junction bases numbered 5, after V lost 0 bases and J lost 0 bases. In germline, CDR1 is SGDLS, CDR2 YYNGEE. This CDR3 has 16 residues. The DNA for the CDR3 is TGTGCCAGCAGCGTAGATTCGCGGGAGGACTCCTACGAGCAGTACTTC. Its translation is CASSVDSREDSYEQYF.

This clonotype was counted a few times. The V and J genes are TRBV10-3 and TRBJ2-1, with 13 bases fitting TRBD2. V lost 4 bases and J lost 0; bases outside the gene matches: 0. Germline V gene data show CDR1 as ENHRY and CDR2 as SYGVKD. The CDR3 totals 16 residues. For the CDR3, the DNA is TGTGCCATCAGTGGGACTAGCGGGGGCTCCTACAATGAGCAGTTCTTC. Its protein is CAISGTSGGSYNEQFF.

Worth noting for this clonotype: One base away lies a much larger clone, so this may be a sequencing read error. The genes are TRBV7-9 and TRBJ2-1, with D unresolved. The CDR3 spans 16 residues. Germline CDR1 SEHNR, CDR2 FQNEAQ (reference sequence). V was cut by 1 base and J by 9 bases, with 19 bases left in between. This CDR3 is CASSLGIVFGSSEQFF. Written as DNA, the CDR3 is TGTGCCAGCAGCTTAGGGATCGTCTTCGGATCCAGTGAGCAGTTCTTC. Filled out from reference TRBV7-9 and TRBJ2-1, the complete variable domain reads DTGVSQNPRHKITKRGQNVTFRCDPISEHNRLYWYRQTLGQGPEFLTYFQNEAQLEKSRLLSDRFSAERPKGSFSTLEIQRTEQGDSAMYLCASSLGIVFGSSEQFFGPGTRLTVL.

This clonotype was detected only a few times. This sequence joins TRBV7-2 and TRBJ1-2; D gene uncertain. V gave up 5 bases and J gave up 6 bases, with 16 bases separating them. CDR1 is SGHTA and CDR2 is FQGNSA in the germline V gene. This CDR3 has 14 residues. CDR3 loop: CASSPMVVQNGYTF. CDR3 nucleotides: TGTGCCAGCAGCCCCATGGTGGTACAGAATGGCTACACCTTC.

The chain uses TRBV4-1 and TRBJ2-7; 15 bases are a match to TRBD2. V shed 4 bases and J 1 base; nucleotides not matched to a gene: 11. This CDR3 comprises 19 residues. Germline V gene sequence: CDR1 MGHRA, CDR2 YSYEKL. Here the CDR3 DNA reads TGCGCCAGCAGCCTAAGTTGGACTAGCGGGGGGGCGTTGTCCTACGAGCAGTACTTC. Translation: CASSLSWTSGGALSYEQYF.

This clonotype was picked up many times. The chain uses TRBV6-2 or TRBV6-3 and TRBJ2-4; D perhaps matches TRBD1 (6 bases). The V gene's germline CDR1 is MNHEY and CDR2 SVGEGT. The CDR3 length is 11 residues. Trimming cost V 6 bases and J 15 bases, with 15 bases left between them. The chain's CDR3 is CASSHRETRYF. CDR3 bases: TGTGCCAGCAGCCACAGGGAAACTAGGTACTTC.

The rearrangement joins TRBV28 to TRBJ1-6; D not resolved. Trimming shortened V by 6 bases and J by 8 bases, and 14 bases separated the two germline ends. Germline V lookup: CDR1 MDHEN, CDR2 SYDVKM. The CDR3 has 14 residues. The CDR3 reads CASSEPDLDSPLHF. CDR3 DNA: TGTGCCAGCAGCGAACCAGATTTGGATTCACCCCTCCACTTT.

The chain carries TRBV18 and TRBJ2-1; D unresolved. CDR3 length equals 12 residues. Germline CDR1 reads KGHSH; CDR2 reads LQKENI. Trimming removed 3 bases from V and 8 bases from J, with 8 bases in between. This CDR3 reads CASSPQTDEQFF. CDR3 DNA: TGTGCCAGCTCACCGCAGACGGATGAGCAGTTCTTC.

This clonotype was observed a few times. The chain uses TRBV11-1 and TRBJ2-7; D might be TRBD2 (5 bases). In germline, CDR1 is SGHAT, CDR2 FQDESV (reference sequence). CDR3 length equals 14 residues. Trimming took 5 bases from V and 0 from J, leaving 11 bases between them. The CDR3 DNA reads as TGTGCCAGCAGCCGATCGGGGAGCTCCTACGAGCAGTACTTC. This encodes CASSRSGSSYEQYF. Together with reference TRBV11-1 and TRBJ2-7, the CDR3 gives the full variable domain: EAEVAQSPRYKITEKSQAVAFWCDPISGHATLYWYRQILGQGPELLVQFQDESVVDDSQLPKDRFSAERLKGVDSTLKIQPAELGDSAMYLCASSRSGSSYEQYFGPGTRLTVT.

At least ten counts were recorded for this clonotype. The gene calls are TRBV5-1 and TRBJ1-1, with D hard to call. CDR3 size: 13 residues. From germline, CDR1 is SGHRS and CDR2 YFSETQ. The V end was cut by 0 bases, the J end by 3 bases, with 6 bases between. The CDR3 loop is CASSLAGDTEAFF. The CDR3 coding sequence is TGCGCCAGCAGCTTGGCCGGGGACACTGAAGCTTTCTTT.

The sample holds many counts of this clonotype. The chain joins TRBV7-9 to TRBJ2-4, with TRBD2 as a possible D gene (6 bases). CDR3 size: 14 residues. In germline, CDR1 is SEHNR, CDR2 FQNEAQ (reference sequence). Trimming cost V 5 bases and J 7 bases, with 15 bases left between them. This CDR3 reads CASSGTAGPNIQYF. The CDR3 DNA is TGTGCCAGCAGCGGGACTGCGGGCCCCAACATTCAGTACTTC.

This clonotype was picked up a small number of times. The DNA of the CDR3 is TGTGCCAGCGAGTCCATGCTGGGGCTAACAGGTGAAGCTTTCTTT. Translated, it gives CASESMLGLTGEAFF. The V call is TRBV11-2, the J call TRBJ1-1; D is perhaps TRBD1 (5 bases). V was trimmed by 8 bases and J by 7 bases, leaving 23 bases between them. This CDR3 contains 15 residues. The germline CDR1 and CDR2 sequences are SGHAT and FQNNGV.

The chain combines TRBV7-3 with TRBJ2-7; possibly TRBD1 for D (5 bases). V was shortened by 2 bases and J by 6 bases, with 17 bases between the two germline ends. The CDR3 length is 15 residues. The germline CDR1 and CDR2 sequences are SGHTA and FQGTGA. The CDR3 DNA reads as TGTGCCAGCAGCTTACTTGGGGCCCCAACTCCCGAGCAGTACTTC. It encodes CASSLLGAPTPEQYF.

The CDR3 DNA reads TGCGCCAGCAGCTCGGACATCTACAATGAGCAGTTCTTC. Amino acids: CASSSDIYNEQFF. This rearrangement joins TRBV5-1 to TRBJ2-1; a possible D gene is TRBD1 (5 bases). The CDR3 has 13 residues. The V and J ends lost 3 bases and 3 bases respectively, with 7 bases between them. CDR1 and CDR2 from the germline V gene are SGHRS and YFSETQ.

This clonotype was recorded many times. The CDR3 nucleotides read TGTGCCAGCAGCCAAGATACCGGGGGCGAAAACACCATATATTTT. Translation: CASSQDTGGENTIYF. The rearrangement joins TRBV4-2 to TRBJ1-3, with a weak D call TRBD1 (6 bases). V was trimmed by 0 bases and J by 6 bases, leaving 12 bases between them. CDR1 and CDR2 from the germline V gene are LGHNA and YNFKEQ. The CDR3 is 15 amino acids.

This clonotype was picked up many times. V gene TRBV30 combines with J gene TRBJ2-5; 7 bases fit TRBD1. The CDR3 runs 13 residues. Per the germline V gene, CDR1 is GTSNPN and CDR2 is SVGIG (reference sequence). J lost 2 bases, V lost 3 bases, and 3 bases had no gene match. The CDR3 DNA is TGTGCCTGGAGGGGACAGATACAAGAGACCCAGTACTTC. As protein: CAWRGQIQETQYF. The complete variable domain, with remaining parts taken from reference TRBV30 and TRBJ2-5, reads SQTIHQWPATLVQPVGSPLSLECTVEGTSNPNLYWYRQAAGRGLQLLFYSVGIGQISSEVPQNLSASRPQDRQFILSSKKLLLSDSGFYLCAWRGQIQETQYFGPGTRLLVL.

This clonotype was detected once. This chain links TRBV28 with TRBJ2-1; 9 bases are a match to TRBD2. The CDR3 sequence is 14 residues long. Germline assignment: CDR1 MDHEN and CDR2 SYDVKM. After removal of 4 bases from V and 10 bases from J, the junction contained 8 bases not matched to a gene. The CDR3 sequence: CASSSPGLAWEQFF. For the CDR3, the DNA is TGTGCCAGCAGTTCACCGGGACTAGCATGGGAGCAGTTCTTC.

The chain carries TRBV12-3 or TRBV12-4 and TRBJ2-2; D unresolved. The CDR3 consists of 15 residues. V lost 2 bases to trimming and J lost 3 bases, with 10 bases between them. This CDR3 is CASSLRIGYTGELFF. CDR3 DNA: TGTGCCAGCAGTTTAAGGATCGGGTACACCGGGGAGCTGTTTTTT.

This clonotype was recorded a few times. The chain has TRBV12-3 or TRBV12-4 and TRBJ1-4; 7 positions match TRBD1. The J segment lost 7 bases and the V segment lost 4 bases, leaving 9 bases of the junction unmatched. The CDR3 has 15 residues. CDR3 residues: CASSSRQGSGEKLFF. In DNA, the CDR3 is TGTGCCAGCAGTTCCCGACAGGGTTCAGGTGAAAAACTGTTTTTT.

This rearrangement joins TRBV6-5 to TRBJ2-6; TRBD2 aligns across 8 bases. The CDR3 sequence is 19 residues long. V was pared by 8 bases and J by 0 bases, with 15 bases of the junction left unmatched. From germline, CDR1 is MNHEY and CDR2 SVGAGI. CDR3 DNA sequence: TGTGCCAGCCGATTGGGGAGTCTAGCGGGTAACTCTGGGGCCAACGTCCTGACTTTC. Amino acids: CASRLGSLAGNSGANVLTF.